The source of this TCR beta chain is a study of cytomegalovirus exposure and HLA in healthy donors (dated by TCRdb to 2017 to 2019). About the investigation overall: An earlier analysis of some 600 of the donors reported 276 Gb of sequence data and 90 million to 120 million unique TCR beta sequences obtained from roughly 180 million T cells. About 280 gigabases of sequencing data and approximately 92 million unique TCR sequences made up an early release that covered approximately 620 HLA-typed donors. The genetic ancestry cluster associated with self-reported Caucasian donors included around four fifths of the approximately 430 genotyped donors. The study aimed to test whether signatures of past pathogen exposure could be identified by cataloging public T cell receptors. The T cell repertoires of some 670 subjects were profiled by immunosequencing and related to cytomegalovirus serostatus. Along with the roughly 700-subject first cohort, a separate validation cohort of over a hundred different subjects was used. To predict cytomegalovirus infection status, the study brought together high-throughput TCR immunosequencing, statistical association of individual TCRs with disease status, and machine learning. In a later analysis, previously published TCR beta repertoires from 666 donors were re-analyzed and high-resolution HLA genotyping was added so that TCR occurrence patterns could be studied. Rather than using new phenotypic data, the later analysis identified candidate immune exposures from TCR beta sequences and from how often those sequences occurred across donors. To decide whether each TCR beta V gene segment behaved as functional or pseudogenic, an earlier analysis of approximately 600 of the donors relied on high-throughput TCR beta sequencing. Donor age, sex, ethnicity and CMV serostatus were collected together with the repertoire data. A later genetic analysis used genome-wide SNP genotypes for about three fifths of the 666 donors, treating that subset as a discovery cohort. Every discovery cohort repertoire had been produced on one sequencing platform. HLA typing covered class I and class II loci at four-digit resolution. The number of typed donors differed by locus: about 620-640 for A, B, C, DRB1 and DQB1; approximately 530 for DQA1; 600 to 610 for DPA1; and some 450 for DPB1. Roughly five DR-DQ haplotypes were handled as single units for association and clustering because linkage in the cohort was strong. On average, 235,054 unique TCR beta nucleotide sequences were sequenced per donor among roughly 430 genotyped donors of the cohort, with roughly 18% of those sequences being non-productive. Broad study findings and their caveats: Correlated functional status among segregating V segments might reflect linkage disequilibrium, but an unknown experimental factor could not be ruled out. About 15 rarely observed V segments, including chromosome 9 orphons, were excluded from the earlier analysis of several hundred of the donors because counts were too low. Because some donors lacked HLA typing at each locus, the association tests relied only on the typed subset. The cohort was sequenced for TCR beta chains only, and without alpha or paired-chain data the features that could be detected were limited. The study gave a list of about 160 TCR beta chains associated with cytomegalovirus. At a false discovery rate of 0.05, a later analysis linked approximately 18,000 TCR beta sequences to specific HLA alleles. Cytomegalovirus status was reported to be diagnosed by the classifier with high specificity and sensitivity in both the original and validation cohorts. According to a later analysis, parvovirus B19, influenza, CMV and Epstein-Barr virus appeared linked to several top co-occurrence clusters. The presence/absence analyses assumed that sequencing depth was roughly uniform across donors, and that assumption may not be true. In a later analysis, the rate of TCR association differed among HLA loci, with DRB1 alleles having the most associated TCRs and HLA-C alleles having the fewest. Broadly in line with IMGT annotations, most TCR beta V segments showed up in productive rearrangements about 87% or about 30% of the time in an earlier analysis of approximately 600 of the donors. In a later analysis, most CMV-associated TCR beta chains were found to appear HLA-restricted, with HLA associations seemingly driven largely by CMV exposure. When HLA alleles, especially DR and DQ, strongly co-occurred, TCR associations were difficult to assign to individual alleles. In vitro tests confirmed that three of the cytomegalovirus-associated TCR beta chains recognize cytomegalovirus antigens. Across donors, most TCR sequences were observed very rarely, whereas some public TCRs were present in many individuals. Compared with equally common non-associated chains, HLA-associated TCR beta chains in a later analysis were more clonally expanded and had lower generation probabilities. Compared with the roughly 700-donor mean, donors in an Asian-associated ancestry cluster had fewer N-insertions in productive TCRs, according to a later genetic analysis. A further reported finding was that TCR beta sequences accurately predicted the HLA-A and HLA-B alleles for most subjects in the first cohort. The authors suggested that the approach could potentially be extended to other disease states and immunological phenotypes. For the cohort, immune exposure information was limited to CMV serostatus. A group of highly shared sequence variants was considered likely to be a technical artifact of the sequencing pipeline. In a later genetic analysis, a missense DCLRE1C variant was associated with V-gene and J-gene trimming of TCR beta chains, and the association was replicated in an independent cohort. Some IMGT-functional V segments, including TRBV6-2 and TRBV6-3, could not be told apart with the 87-base-pair reads, so those segments were excluded.

The cohort consisted of 600 or so healthy bone marrow donors. At the time of sampling, every cohort member was nominally healthy, though immune exposures that went unrecorded were likely present. The donor tested CMV seropositive, placing the donor among the 289 seropositive members of the cohort. A peripheral blood sample was provided by each donor, and peripheral blood mononuclear cells were used for TCR beta sequencing. Genomic DNA extraction from the blood cell samples was performed with the Qiagen DNeasy Blood Extraction Kit. The library was generated by the immunoSEQ multiplex PCR assay. A mixture of 60 forward primers for TCR Vbeta segments and 13 reverse primers for TCR Jbeta segments was used in the multiplex PCR. Amplification of the CDR3 region of rearranged TCR beta genes was performed with a multiplex PCR assay on genomic DNA. On the Illumina HiSeq System, the amplified TCR beta libraries were sequenced as 87-base-pair reads. As for how the authors treated the data: A later analysis counted approximately 76 million unique TCR beta chains across the 640 or so repertoires, and 10 million to 12 million of these chains were shared by at least two donors. Raw reads were error-corrected and collapsed into unique sequences by a nearest-neighbor algorithm in which closely related sequences were merged to remove PCR and sequencing errors. To assign V, D and J gene segments, CDR3 sequences were aligned to IMGT reference sequences. Each retained sequence needed at least a six-nucleotide match to both a V gene segment and a J gene segment. A rearrangement was called productive if the CDR3 had no stop codons and remained in frame with V and J, and every other rearrangement was called non-productive. Following IMGT convention, CDR3 was defined as the stretch from the second conserved V-encoded cysteine up to the conserved J-encoded phenylalanine. The earlier analysis of some 600 of the donors excluded sequences that lacked an unambiguous match to a single V gene segment. An earlier analysis of 587 of the donors classified V segments as functional when productive rearrangements were above 56.7% and as segregating when the standard deviation between donors was above 5%. A statistical classification framework was built to diagnose cytomegalovirus status from the catalog of TCR beta chain sequences. In a later analysis, TCR nucleotide sequences were compared against IMGT/GENE-DB human TR gene sequences so that V and J genes could be assigned. Using the TCRdist pipeline, a later analysis assigned CDR3 sequences along with most-parsimonious VDJ recombination scenarios. A later analysis defined each TCR beta chain by its CDR3 amino acid sequence plus V-gene family, and excluded reads lacking a unique V-gene family. As a way to deal with suspected cross-contamination and a sequencing artifact, a later analysis dropped roughly 600 nucleotide sequences that were highly shared and had low generation probability. A later analysis calculated a clonal expansion index for each public chain from normalized within-repertoire ranks of inferred template counts. In a later analysis, generation probabilities were computed with a VDJ recombination model fitted to out-of-frame rearrangements, and the resulting probabilities were checked against IGoR. In a later analysis, TCR-TCR, TCR-HLA and TCR-CMV co-occurrence was scored with hypergeometric tests, and a repertoire-size bias correction was applied to TCR pairs. False discovery rates were estimated in a later analysis by permuting HLA or CMV assignments 20 times. In a later analysis, co-occurring TCRs were grouped using DBSCAN, and TCRdist sequence similarity was added for clustering within HLA-allele-positive subsets. Co-occurrence clustering excluded repertoires with fewer than 30,000 or more than 120,000 public chains, plus five with anomalous nucleotide sharing. TCRdb's version of the immuneACCESS table is confined to in-frame rearrangements and falls short of the full clone set. An unresolved V gene accounts for under half of the shortfall where checked; the remainder is of unknown origin. The V and J calls and clone size come from that table; D and trimming were worked out from the DNA. This sample has 100,000 to 150,000 clones in its table, and roughly 17% of those were observed once. The ten most abundant clones make up 2.9% of the sample.

Trimming costs V 8 bases and J 3 bases, and their ends lie 16 bases apart. CDR1 is given as MDHEN and CDR2 as SYDVKM, both from the germline V gene. Taken from cysteine to phenylalanine, the CDR3 has 14 residues. Kept here is only the CDR3 DNA, which spans 42 bases and is read in frame from base 1. Points on this clone: Its antigen specificity is not known. Base-call qualities are not available, and no considerably larger clone is one nucleotide away.

Rearrangement joined TRBV28 to TRBJ1-2; TRBD1 could be the D gene, as 6 bases match. This receptor was taken from a female donor in good health and CMV-seropositive. The sequenced sample was PBMCs. The nucleotide sequence reads as follows: TGTGCCAGCTCAAGTTACAGGGATTACTATGGCTACACCTTC. Translated, it gives CASSSYRDYYGYTF.